These 22 T cell receptor beta chains came from one sample sequenced in a study of blood T cell repertoires in COVID-19. Sequenced by immunoSEQ multiplex PCR; TCRdb stores in-frame clones only, minus some. The sample records around 97,000 clones, approximately 84% being singletons. The sequenced sample was peripheral blood. These receptors were taken from a human donor in a cohort sampled during active or convalescent COVID-19.

The chain carries TRBV5-5 and TRBJ1-1; TRBD1 matches at 7 bases. Trimming removed 4 bases from V and 4 bases from J; junction bases left unmatched: 7. CDR3 length: 14 amino acids. Germline V lookup: CDR1 SGHKS, CDR2 YYEKEE (reference sequence). In DNA, the CDR3 is TGTGCCAGCAGCCTCCTAGGGGGCGGCACTGAAGCTTTCTTT. Its translation is CASSLLGGGTEAFF.

The chain uses TRBV7-9 and TRBJ1-6; TRBD1 matches 7 bases. This CDR3 comprises 14 residues. CDR1 and CDR2 from the germline V gene are SEHNR and FQNEAQ (reference sequence). With 5 bases clipped from V and 7 bases from J, the junction kept 5 bases outside the gene matches. As DNA, the CDR3 is TGTGCCAGCAGCGTCGGGACAGACAATTCACCCCTCCACTTT. Protein sequence: CASSVGTDNSPLHF.

The chain uses TRBV10-3 and TRBJ2-7; unclear D gene. With 3 bases removed from V and 5 bases from J, the gap between germline ends came to 20 bases. This CDR3 spans 16 amino acids. CDR1 is ENHRY and CDR2 is SYGVKD in the germline V gene. CDR3 nucleotides: TGTGCCATCAGTGATGTTGGGCTGACGATCACGGACGAGCAGTACTTC. Its translation: CAISDVGLTITDEQYF.

The CDR3 nucleotides read TGTGCCAGCAGCCCCGACCGGGACACCCACTACGAGCAGTACTTC. Translating gives CASSPDRDTHYEQYF. The V gene is TRBV11-2, the J gene TRBJ2-7; tentatively, D is TRBD1 (6 bases). The CDR3 totals 15 residues. Germline V gene sequence: CDR1 SGHAT, CDR2 FQNNGV. V was cut by 5 bases and J by 3 bases, with 17 bases left in between.

The rearrangement uses TRBV11-2 and TRBJ1-2; D is perhaps TRBD1 (6 bases). The CDR3 totals 14 residues. Germline CDR1 and CDR2: SGHAT and FQNNGV. V lost 3 bases to trimming and J lost 4 bases, with 12 bases between them. CDR3 sequence: CASSFSGVGYGYTF. DNA of the CDR3: TGTGCCAGCAGCTTCTCAGGGGTGGGCTATGGCTACACCTTC.

The chain links TRBV4-2 to TRBJ2-7, with 8 bases aligning to TRBD1. This CDR3 has 15 residues. V was clipped by 3 bases and J by 4 bases; unmatched bases: 8. The germline gives CDR1 LGHNA, CDR2 YNFKEQ. CDR3 nucleotide sequence: TGTGCCAGCAGCCAGGCGGTAGACAGGGGTTACGAGCAGTACTTC. Protein product: CASSQAVDRGYEQYF.

There are a few counts of this clone. CDR3 residues: CASSAASNRRINEKLFF. For the CDR3, the DNA is TGTGCCAGCTCAGCCGCTTCCAACAGGCGAATTAATGAAAAACTGTTTTTT. The J gene is TRBJ1-4, the V gene TRBV18; weak D call: TRBD1 (5 bases). Trimming removed 5 bases from V and 4 bases from J, with 20 bases in between. Germline lookup yields CDR1 KGHSH and CDR2 LQKENI. The CDR3 totals 17 residues.

The chain links TRBV29-1 to TRBJ2-7; D might be TRBD2 (5 bases). Trimming took 6 bases from V and 1 from J, leaving 13 bases between them. Germline assignment: CDR1 SQVTM and CDR2 ANQGSEA. The CDR3 has 13 amino acids. Written as DNA, the CDR3 is TGCAGCGTCAGGACTTTTCAATCCTACGAGCAGTACTTC. Its protein product is CSVRTFQSYEQYF.

The chain links TRBV5-1 to TRBJ2-1; TRBD1 is a possible D gene (5 bases). CDR1 SGHRS and CDR2 YFSETQ come from the germline V gene. This CDR3 is 15 amino acids long. Trimming took 0 bases from V and 6 from J, leaving 13 bases between them. This chain's CDR3 is CASSLVQGMGNEQFF. CDR3 DNA: TGCGCCAGCAGCTTGGTGCAGGGAATGGGCAATGAGCAGTTCTTC.

The chain employs TRBV6-5 and TRBJ2-7; D not resolved. Germline loops: CDR1 MNHEY, CDR2 SVGAGI. Trimming shortened V by 6 bases and J by 0 bases, and 15 bases separated the two germline ends. This CDR3 is 15 amino acids long. The CDR3 loop reads CASRSLEASSYEQYF. CDR3 bases: TGTGCCAGCAGATCTCTAGAGGCCTCCTCCTACGAGCAGTACTTC.

J is TRBJ2-1 and V is TRBV28; a possible D gene is TRBD2 (6 bases). Germline CDR1 is MDHEN and CDR2 is SYDVKM. The CDR3 loop spans 13 amino acids. With 8 bases removed from V and 4 bases from J, the gap between germline ends came to 12 bases. The CDR3 DNA sequence: TGTGCCAGCGGAGGGACTTCATACAATGAGCAGTTCTTC. This codes for CASGGTSYNEQFF.

This sequence joins TRBV4-2 and TRBJ2-2; 11 nucleotides align to TRBD2. The germline CDR1 and CDR2 sequences are LGHNA and YNFKEQ. This CDR3 contains 18 residues. J gave up 3 bases and V 0 bases, and 6 bases lay outside the gene matches. CDR3 sequence: CASSQEVPSGGYTGELFF. CDR3 DNA: TGTGCCAGCAGCCAAGAAGTACCTAGCGGGGGGTACACCGGGGAGCTGTTTTTT.

The V gene is TRBV11-3, the J gene TRBJ1-1, with a weak D call TRBD1 (6 bases). Germline V gene sequence: CDR1 SGHNT, CDR2 YENEEA. This CDR3 has 14 residues. The ends were cut back, 5 bases at V and 2 bases at J, with 12 bases in the middle. For the CDR3, the DNA is TGTGCCAGCAGCGCCTTGACAGGAAACACTGAAGCTTTCTTT. This gives the protein CASSALTGNTEAFF.

The CDR3 region is CASSWDRGTSPLHF. CDR3 sequence (DNA): TGTGCCAGCAGTTGGGACAGGGGAACGTCACCCCTCCACTTT. The genes are TRBV2 and TRBJ1-6; 10 nucleotides align to TRBD1. The length of the CDR3 is 14 residues. Germline V gene sequence: CDR1 SNHLY, CDR2 FYNNEI. Trimming removed 5 bases from V and 10 bases from J; junction bases left unmatched: 5.

CDR3 in amino acids: CASSPARTGGGEQFF. The CDR3 coding sequence is TGTGCCAGCAGCCCAGCCCGGACAGGGGGTGGTGAGCAGTTCTTC. V usage is TRBV11-3 and J usage is TRBJ2-1, with TRBD1 identical over 10 bases. The CDR3 is made up of 15 amino acids. V lost 5 bases, J lost 9 bases, and 10 bases stayed unmatched. The V gene's germline CDR1 is SGHNT and CDR2 YENEEA.

This clone was observed a handful of times. This chain connects TRBV5-5 to TRBJ1-3; 10 bases align to TRBD1. Germline CDR1 and CDR2: SGHKS and YYEKEE (reference sequence). The V and J ends lost 7 bases and 5 bases, in that order; junction bases with no gene match: 9. CDR3 length: 15 residues. The chain's CDR3 is CASGATGGGRNTIYF. In DNA, the CDR3 is TGTGCCAGCGGGGCGACAGGGGGCGGAAGAAACACCATATATTTT. Filled out from reference TRBV5-5 and TRBJ1-3, the complete variable domain reads DAGVTQSPTHLIKTRGQQVTLRCSPISGHKSVSWYQQVLGQGPQFIFQYYEKEERGRGNFPDRFSARQFPNYSSELNVNALLLGDSALYLCASGATGGGRNTIYFGEGSWLTVV.

This chain joins TRBV7-2 and TRBJ1-1, with a tentative D call TRBD1 (6 bases). The germline gives CDR1 SGHTA, CDR2 FQGNSA. This CDR3 region has 14 residues. V was pared by 5 bases and J by 2 bases, with 12 bases between. CDR3 DNA sequence: TGTGCCAGCAGCGCACAGGGAGTCAACACTGAAGCTTTCTTT. Its protein is CASSAQGVNTEAFF.

V is TRBV5-1 and J is TRBJ2-1; 9 bases map to TRBD1. Looked up from germline, CDR1 is SGHRS and CDR2 is YFSETQ. The V and J ends lost 4 bases and 9 bases, in that order; junction bases with no gene match: 8. This CDR3 spans 14 amino acids. The CDR3 DNA reads as TGCGCCAGCAGCCCCGGGACAGGGAGGAGTGAGCAGTTCTTC. Translating gives CASSPGTGRSEQFF.

V and J are TRBV15 and TRBJ1-6; D gene ambiguous. The CDR3 loop spans 17 amino acids. Germline V CDR1 and CDR2: LNHNV, YYDKDF (reference sequence). V shed 8 bases and J shed 0 bases, with 17 bases lying between them. The CDR3 DNA sequence: TGTGCCACCCGTACTTCAGGCCTTAGCTCCTATAATTCACCCCTCCACTTT. Translated, it gives CATRTSGLSSYNSPLHF.

The gene calls are TRBV4-1 and TRBJ1-6, with D unclear. CDR3 length: 13 residues. Germline V gene lookup returns CDR1 MGHRA and CDR2 YSYEKL. Between the trimmed V and J ends, which lost 0 bases and 8 bases, there was a span of 5 bases. The CDR3 bases are TGCGCCAGCAGCCAAGAGTCGGATTCACCCCTCCACTTT. Translated, it gives CASSQESDSPLHF.

Points on this clone: A read error may produce the germline difference seen at one junction end. The CDR3 DNA follows: TGTGCCAGCAGCTTGGATGTATATGAGAAAACCTTT. It codes for CASSLDVYEKTF. V gene TRBV5-4 combines with J gene TRBJ1-1; no clear D gene. This CDR3 has 12 residues. Germline CDR1 reads SGHNT; CDR2 reads YYREEE (reference sequence).

The rearrangement links TRBV6-5 to TRBJ1-1, with D unresolved. The CDR3 runs to 13 residues. V was trimmed by 6 bases and J by 5 bases, leaving 13 bases between them. CDR1 and CDR2 (germline): MNHEY, SVGAGI. The CDR3 reads CASSYLTRTEAFF. For the CDR3, the DNA is TGTGCCAGCAGCTACCTAACTCGGACTGAAGCTTTCTTT.